One and the same sample provided the 13 T cell receptor beta chains below, sequenced in a study of T-cell reconstitution after alpha-beta-depleted transplantation in children. Unique molecular identifiers featured in how the TCRbeta library was prepared. TCRdb used MiXCR to reprocess the PCR reads, holding one entry per CDR3 protein. The sample consists of about 580,000 distinct CDR3 sequences, over 25% of them appearing once. Specimen: PBMCs, collected before TCRalphabeta/CD19-depleted stem cell transplant. These receptors came from a boy younger than two with Wiskott-Aldrich syndrome, due to receive a stem cell transplant.

This clonotype was picked up a small number of times. CDR3 DNA: TGCGCCAGCAGCTTGGAAGCTTCACCCCTCCACTTT. Residues: CASSLEASPLHF. This rearrangement joins TRBV5-1 to TRBJ1-6; no clear D. Germline CDR1 reads SGHRS; CDR2 reads YFSETQ. CDR3 length equals 12 residues. Trimming shortened V by 0 bases and J by 9 bases, and 4 bases separated the two germline ends.

This clonotype was observed a handful of times. The genes are TRBV4-1 and TRBJ1-1; no clear D. Trimming cost V 4 bases and J 6 bases, with 12 bases left between them. CDR3 length: 13 residues. The V gene's germline CDR1 is MGHRA and CDR2 YSYEKL. CDR3 protein: CASSPLRRAEAFF. The CDR3 coding sequence is TGCGCCAGCAGCCCCTTGCGGCGTGCTGAAGCTTTCTTT.

This clonotype was found a few times. The gene calls are TRBV3-1 and TRBJ2-3, with TRBD2 matching over 8 bases. V shed 0 bases and J 2 bases; nucleotides not matched to a gene: 7. The CDR3 runs to 17 residues. Germline V lookup: CDR1 LGHDT, CDR2 YNNKEL (reference sequence). CDR3 coding DNA: TGTGCCAGCAGCCAAGATGGGCCGGGAGGGATCACAGATACGCAGTATTTT. Protein: CASSQDGPGGITDTQYF.

The chain couples TRBV20-1 to TRBJ2-5, with D maybe TRBD2 (6 bases). CDR1 is DFQATT, CDR2 SNEGSKA, per germline (reference sequence). Between the trimmed V and J ends, which lost 4 bases and 4 bases, there was a span of 13 bases. This CDR3 spans 13 amino acids. Here the CDR3 reads CSATGTRLETQYF. In DNA, the CDR3 is TGCAGTGCTACCGGGACTCGCCTAGAGACCCAGTACTTC.

The chain carries TRBV12-3 or TRBV12-4 and TRBJ1-2; D uncertain. The CDR3 consists of 13 residues. With 3 bases removed from V and 7 bases from J, the gap between germline ends came to 12 bases. In nucleotides, the CDR3 is TGTGCCAGCAGTTTGAGCCAGGAGGCTGGCTACACCTTC. Amino acids: CASSLSQEAGYTF.

The chain uses TRBV11-1 and TRBJ2-4; 9 bases map to TRBD2. V was pared by 2 bases and J by 1 base, with 9 bases of the junction left unmatched. The germline gives CDR1 SGHAT, CDR2 FQDESV (reference sequence). The CDR3 runs 18 residues. CDR3 sequence: CASSLLAGGPVAKNIQYF. The CDR3 DNA is TGTGCCAGCAGCTTATTGGCGGGAGGGCCTGTTGCCAAAAACATTCAGTACTTC.

The chain carries TRBV7-2 and TRBJ1-4, with 9 bases that match TRBD1. CDR1 is SGHTA and CDR2 is FQGNSA in the germline V gene. V was clipped by 2 bases and J by 5 bases; unmatched bases: 6. The CDR3 has 16 residues. CDR3 loop: CASSLRLGTGNEKLFF. The CDR3 DNA is TGTGCCAGCAGCTTAAGGCTGGGGACAGGGAATGAAAAACTGTTTTTT.

This clonotype has more than one count but fewer than ten. This CDR3 is CASSFLQDWRSGEQFF. In nucleotides, the CDR3 is TGTGCCAGCAGTTTCCTCCAAGACTGGAGGTCGGGTGAGCAGTTCTTC. The gene calls are TRBV27 and TRBJ2-1; D possibly corresponds to TRBD2 (5 bases). The CDR3 length is 16 residues. V lost 3 bases and J lost 9, with 21 bases in between. Germline assignment: CDR1 MNHEY and CDR2 SMNVEV (reference sequence).

V and J are TRBV24-1 and TRBJ2-3; TRBD1 matches 8 bases. CDR3 length: 15 residues. Germline assignment: CDR1 KGHDR and CDR2 SFDVKD. Trimming at V came to 5 bases and at J to 1 base, leaving 4 bases not matched to a gene. The DNA of the CDR3 is TGTGCCACCAGTGTGAAGACAGGGGGCACAGATACGCAGTATTTT. Translated, it gives CATSVKTGGTDTQYF.

This clonotype has a handful of counts. The rearrangement links TRBV10-3 to TRBJ2-7; 7 bases agree with TRBD1. The length of the CDR3 is 12 residues. V was pared by 7 bases and J by 3 bases, with 3 bases of the junction left unmatched. The V gene's germline CDR1 is ENHRY and CDR2 SYGVKD. DNA of the CDR3: TGTGCCATCATGGGACAGAGCTACGAGCAGTACTTC. It specifies CAIMGQSYEQYF.

V usage is TRBV5-1 and J usage is TRBJ2-1; 11 bases fit TRBD2. V shed 2 bases and J 6 bases; nucleotides not matched to a gene: 10. The CDR3 consists of 17 residues. Germline values: CDR1 SGHRS, CDR2 YFSETQ. Written as DNA, the CDR3 is TGCGCCAGCAGCTTCTTACCGACTAGCGGGATTGCCAATGAGCAGTTCTTC. Its translation: CASSFLPTSGIANEQFF.

The rearrangement links TRBV5-1 to TRBJ2-7, with D possibly matching TRBD1 (6 bases). This CDR3 comprises 14 residues. The germline V gene has CDR1 SGHRS and CDR2 YFSETQ. The V and J ends lost 2 bases and 0 bases respectively, with 9 bases between them. The CDR3 loop is CASSFDRTSYEQYF. DNA for the CDR3: TGCGCCAGCAGCTTTGACAGGACCTCCTACGAGCAGTACTTC.

This sequence joins TRBV28 and TRBJ2-3, with a weak D call TRBD2 (6 bases). V was trimmed by 4 bases and J by 0 bases, leaving 14 bases between them. The CDR3 extends over 16 amino acids. The V gene's germline CDR1 is MDHEN and CDR2 SYDVKM. The CDR3 bases are TGTGCCAGCAGTTCCGCGGCTAGCGTAAGCACAGATACGCAGTATTTT. As protein: CASSSAASVSTDTQYF. The whole variable domain, remainder taken from reference TRBV28 and TRBJ2-3, is DVKVTQSSRYLVKRTGEKVFLECVQDMDHENMFWYRQDPGLGLRLIYFSYDVKMKEKGDIPEGYSVSREKKERFSLILESASTNQTSMYLCASSSAASVSTDTQYFGPGTRLTVL.